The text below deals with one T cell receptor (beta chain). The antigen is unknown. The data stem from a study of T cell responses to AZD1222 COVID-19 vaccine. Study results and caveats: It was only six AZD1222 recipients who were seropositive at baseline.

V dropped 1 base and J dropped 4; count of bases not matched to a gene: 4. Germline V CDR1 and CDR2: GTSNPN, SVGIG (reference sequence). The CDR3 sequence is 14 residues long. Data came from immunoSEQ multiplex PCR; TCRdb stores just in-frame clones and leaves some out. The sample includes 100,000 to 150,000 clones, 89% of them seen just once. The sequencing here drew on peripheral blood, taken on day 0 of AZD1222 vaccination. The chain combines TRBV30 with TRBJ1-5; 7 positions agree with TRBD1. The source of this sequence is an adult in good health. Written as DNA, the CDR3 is TGTGCCTGGAGTGAGGACAGGCGAAATCAGCCCCAGCATTTT. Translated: CAWSEDRRNQPQHF.